A single sample is the source of the 20 T cell receptor beta chains below, sequenced in a study of cytomegalovirus exposure and HLA in healthy donors. With 60 Vbeta and 13 Jbeta primers, the PCR was carried out. Clones were read by immunoSEQ multiplex PCR, and TCRdb kept only the in-frame ones, dropping some. The top ten clones hold 3% of a sample with around 67,000 clones, less than 80% of them seen once. Sequencing used PBMCs. Receptors originate from a woman between 50 and 59 years old in good health and CMV-seronegative.

This clone was counted once. This sequence joins TRBV14 and TRBJ2-1, with D tentatively TRBD2 (6 bases). The CDR3 has 12 amino acids. Trimming removed 5 bases from V and 10 bases from J, with 12 bases in between. Germline V gene sequence: CDR1 SGHDN, CDR2 FVKESK. The CDR3 loop is CASSGGNPEQFF. In DNA, the CDR3 is TGTGCCAGCAGCGGGGGGAACCCAGAGCAGTTCTTC. Full variable domain (missing parts from reference TRBV14 and TRBJ2-1): EAGVTQFPSHSVIEKGQTVTLRCDPISGHDNLYWYRRVMGKEIKFLLHFVKESKQDESGMPNNRFLAERTGGTYSTLKVQPAELEDSGVYFCASSGGNPEQFFGPGTRLTVL.

The chain uses TRBV5-6 and TRBJ2-7; TRBD2 might be the D (5 bases). Trimming pared 2 bases from V and 3 bases from J, leaving 12 bases between. Germline V gene sequence: CDR1 SGHDT, CDR2 YYEEEE. The CDR3 spans 14 residues. In DNA form, the CDR3 reads TGTGCCAGCAGCTTCTCGCCAGAGGGCTACGAGCAGTACTTC. Protein product: CASSFSPEGYEQYF.

The J gene is TRBJ2-1, the V gene TRBV7-9, with D uncertain. V gave up 5 bases and J gave up 6 bases, with 20 bases separating them. The CDR3 consists of 16 residues. From germline, CDR1 is SEHNR and CDR2 FQNEAQ (reference sequence). The CDR3, as DNA: TGTGCCAGCAGCCCAAAAGTACGGTTATCGGGCAATGAGCAGTTCTTC. Amino acids: CASSPKVRLSGNEQFF.

The V call is TRBV2, the J call TRBJ2-3, with D possibly matching TRBD1 (6 bases). The CDR3 sequence is 12 residues long. The V gene's germline CDR1 is SNHLY and CDR2 FYNNEI. V was clipped by 6 bases and J by 14 bases, with 18 bases between them. The CDR3 loop is CASSPDRSRVYF. CDR3 DNA sequence: TGTGCCAGCAGCCCCGACAGGTCCCGAGTGTATTTT.

The gene calls are TRBV9 and TRBJ2-2; D is ambiguous. The CDR3 runs to 16 residues. CDR1 and CDR2 (germline): SGDLS, YYNGEE. V shed 4 bases and J shed 4 bases, with 17 bases lying between them. Written as DNA, the CDR3 is TGTGCCAGCAGCCCTACTCCTAGAGCCCTCACCGGGGAGCTGTTTTTT. This translates into CASSPTPRALTGELFF.

This chain links TRBV5-1 with TRBJ2-7; 10 bases are a match to TRBD1. CDR1 and CDR2 (germline): SGHRS, YFSETQ. Trimming took 4 bases from V and 4 from J; bases not matched to a gene: 5. The length of the CDR3 is 14 residues. The CDR3 nucleotides are TGCGCCAGCAGCGTCGGGACAGGGGAGTACGAGCAGTACTTC. Protein product: CASSVGTGEYEQYF.

This chain uses TRBV27 with TRBJ2-3, with TRBD2 matching over 10 bases. V was pared by 4 bases and J by 3 bases, with 10 bases of the junction left unmatched. Germline V lookup: CDR1 MNHEY, CDR2 SMNVEV (reference sequence). The CDR3 is 17 residues long. CDR3 loop: CASSSISLAGVTDTQYF. The CDR3 region has the DNA TGTGCCAGCAGTTCCATTAGCCTAGCGGGAGTAACAGATACGCAGTATTTT.

This chain uses TRBV4-3 with TRBJ2-3; 8 bases map to TRBD2. The CDR3 runs 14 residues. Germline V gene lookup returns CDR1 LGHNA and CDR2 YSLEER. V lost 0 bases, J lost 7 bases, and 3 bases stayed unmatched. The CDR3 DNA is TGCGCCAGCAGCCAAGATAAGCGGGAGTATACGCAGTATTTT. Translating gives CASSQDKREYTQYF.

The rearrangement joins TRBV5-1 to TRBJ1-1, with unresolved D. The CDR3 covers 16 residues. Trimming shortened V by 0 bases and J by 4 bases, and 16 bases separated the two germline ends. CDR1 is SGHRS, CDR2 YFSETQ, per germline. The CDR3 coding sequence is TGCGCCAGCAGCTTGGTAGTAGCGGCTATGGGCACTGAAGCTTTCTTT. It translates to CASSLVVAAMGTEAFF.

The chain combines TRBV7-2 with TRBJ2-1, with 10 bases lining up with TRBD1. Germline V gene lookup returns CDR1 SGHTA and CDR2 FQGNSA. V trimming: 5 bases; J trimming: 7 bases; junction bases outside the gene matches: 5. The CDR3 has 14 residues. The CDR3 is CASSKRTGGNEQFF. As DNA, the CDR3 is TGTGCCAGCAGCAAGAGGACAGGGGGAAATGAGCAGTTCTTC.

This clone appeared a few times. V usage is TRBV6-5 and J usage is TRBJ1-1; D uncertain. This CDR3 comprises 13 residues. V was cut by 5 bases and J by 5 bases, with 12 bases left in between. Germline values: CDR1 MNHEY, CDR2 SVGAGI. CDR3 coding DNA: TGTGCCAGCAGTCGGGGAGTTGTTACTGAAGCTTTCTTT. Its protein is CASSRGVVTEAFF.

This clone appeared a single time. The chain uses TRBV5-1 and TRBJ2-2, with 7 bases fitting TRBD2. Unmatched junction bases numbered 5, after V lost 0 bases and J lost 6 bases. The germline V gene has CDR1 SGHRS and CDR2 YFSETQ. The CDR3 is made up of 15 amino acids. CDR3 amino acids: CASSLVGGRAGELFF. The CDR3 DNA sequence: TGCGCCAGCAGCTTGGTGGGAGGGAGAGCCGGGGAGCTGTTTTTT. Full variable domain (missing parts from reference TRBV5-1 and TRBJ2-2): KAGVTQTPRYLIKTRGQQVTLSCSPISGHRSVSWYQQTPGQGLQFLFEYFSETQRNKGNFPGRFSGRQFSNSRSEMNVSTLELGDSALYLCASSLVGGRAGELFFGEGSRLTVL.

This clone was detected only a few times. This chain connects TRBV7-2 to TRBJ1-3; D is ambiguous. The ends were cut back, 0 bases at V and 0 bases at J, with 9 bases in the middle. Germline-derived CDR1 and CDR2 are SGHTA and FQGNSA. The CDR3 extends over 16 amino acids. The CDR3 DNA follows: TGTGCCAGCAGCTTAGCGCAACCCAGCTCTGGAAACACCATATATTTT. This gives the protein CASSLAQPSSGNTIYF.

This chain connects TRBV9 to TRBJ2-1, with 7 bases fitting TRBD2. Germline CDR1 reads SGDLS; CDR2 reads YYNGEE. This CDR3 has 14 amino acids. V gave up 6 bases and J gave up 6 bases; unmatched junction bases: 9. The CDR3 DNA sequence: TGTGCCAGCAATCTAGGCGGGAGTCTCAATGAGCAGTTCTTC. Protein sequence: CASNLGGSLNEQFF.

This clone appeared once. This sequence joins TRBV5-1 and TRBJ2-7; 8 nucleotides match TRBD1. This CDR3 contains 15 residues. Germline CDR1 is SGHRS and CDR2 is YFSETQ. Germline trimming cut 4 bases from V and 1 base from J; bases unmatched to any gene: 7. The CDR3 region has the DNA TGCGCCAGCAGCCCGACAGGGGACGCTTCCTACGAGCAGTACTTC. It is translated as CASSPTGDASYEQYF.

This clone came up a few times. This chain joins TRBV2 and TRBJ1-4; 7 nucleotides agree with TRBD1. This CDR3 is built from 14 residues. The J segment lost 3 bases and the V segment lost 6 bases, leaving 4 bases of the junction unmatched. Germline V gives CDR1 SNHLY, CDR2 FYNNEI. CDR3 region: CASRAGQPNEKLFF. In nucleotides, the CDR3 is TGTGCCAGCAGGGCGGGACAGCCTAATGAAAAACTGTTTTTT.

The chain combines TRBV20-1 with TRBJ2-7; D is unresolved. V was cut by 3 bases and J by 3 bases, with 3 bases left in between. Looked up from germline, CDR1 is DFQATT and CDR2 is SNEGSKA (reference sequence). This CDR3 region has 10 residues. The CDR3 region has the DNA TGCAGTGCTAGCTACTACGAGCAGTACTTC. This encodes CSASYYEQYF.

V is TRBV25-1 and J is TRBJ2-1; 7 positions match TRBD1. V lost 7 bases, J lost 5 bases, and 11 bases stayed unmatched. CDR3 length: 15 residues. Germline CDR1 reads MGHDK; CDR2 reads SYGVNS. Written as DNA, the CDR3 is TGTGCCAGCAATCACAGGGGTAATATCGACAATGAGCAGTTCTTC. It codes for CASNHRGNIDNEQFF.

This sequence joins TRBV28 and TRBJ2-6; D unclear. Germline loops: CDR1 MDHEN, CDR2 SYDVKM. This CDR3 spans 14 amino acids. Trimming took 7 bases from V and 0 from J, leaving 7 bases between them. Written as DNA, the CDR3 is TGTGCCAGCACGTCGGTCTCTGGGGCCAACGTCCTGACTTTC. Translation: CASTSVSGANVLTF.

The V gene is TRBV6-6, the J gene TRBJ1-3; 7 bases are a match to TRBD1. The CDR3 spans 14 residues. With V trimmed by 11 bases and J by 0 bases, 7 bases remained unmatched. Germline CDR1 is MNHNY and CDR2 is SVGAGI (reference sequence). CDR3 DNA: TGTGCCTCCACAGGGGTTATCTCTGGAAACACCATATATTTT. It specifies CASTGVISGNTIYF.